The T cell receptor (beta chain) described here comes from a study of T-cell reconstitution after alpha-beta-depleted transplantation in children. This CDR3 spans 16 amino acids. V was shortened by 4 bases and J by 3 bases, with 14 bases between the two germline ends. Germline V gene lookup returns CDR1 SGHKS and CDR2 YYEKEE (reference sequence). This clonotype showed up just a few times. Unique molecular identifiers were incorporated during preparation of the TCRbeta library. TCRdb analysed the PCR reads with MiXCR anew, one entry per CDR3 protein. The sample lists 600,000 to 700,000 distinct CDR3 sequences, roughly 15% seen once, with approximately 1% in the top ten.

Sequenced material: PBMCs from the stem cell graft donor, taken from the stem cell graft. This clonotype was obtained from a human donor who donated a stem cell graft to a child with acute myeloid leukemia. This chain connects TRBV5-5 to TRBJ1-6, with D possibly being TRBD1 (5 bases). The CDR3 DNA is TGTGCCAGCAGCCTGGGGCAGGTCTACTATAATTCACCCCTCCACTTT. It encodes CASSLGQVYYNSPLHF.